The 17 T cell receptor beta chains listed next were all sequenced from one sample in a study of T cell responses to AZD1222 COVID-19 vaccine. This table comes from immunoSEQ multiplex PCR, and its TCRdb copy is limited to in-frame clones, with some not included. The top ten clones hold more than 4% of a sample with under 200,000 clones, 70% to 90% of them seen once. Here the sequenced sample was peripheral blood, taken 28 days after the second AZD1222 dose. The receptor set was obtained from an adult who received the AZD1222 COVID-19 vaccine.

This clone was counted between two and nine times. The gene calls are TRBV10-1 and TRBJ2-4, with D perhaps given as TRBD1 or TRBD2 (5 bases each). The germline CDR1 and CDR2 sequences are WNHNN and SYGVQD (reference sequence). V shed 8 bases and J shed 0 bases, with 11 bases lying between them. This CDR3 contains 14 residues. CDR3 DNA: TGCGCCAGCGGCCGAGGGGAAGCCAAAAACATTCAGTACTTC. Encoded protein: CASGRGEAKNIQYF.

Details on this clone: The same CDR3 is also encoded by other DNA sequences in this sample. The V gene is TRBV5-6, the J gene TRBJ1-1, with 10 bases lining up with TRBD1. J was trimmed by 1 base and V by 2 bases; bases with no gene match: 5. The germline gives CDR1 SGHDT, CDR2 YYEEEE. This CDR3 is built from 16 residues. CDR3 coding DNA: TGTGCCAGCAGCTTTAGACAGGGGGCGGCGAACACTGAAGCTTTCTTT. Translation gives CASSFRQGAANTEAFF.

The J gene is TRBJ2-1, the V gene TRBV5-5; D is ambiguous. V lost 1 base and J 6 bases, leaving 8 bases between the germline ends. This CDR3 has 13 residues. CDR1 SGHKS and CDR2 YYEKEE come from the germline V gene (reference sequence). CDR3 coding DNA: TGTGCCAGCAGCTTGAGGGCCTCCAATGAGCAGTTCTTC. It specifies CASSLRASNEQFF.

The CDR3 coding sequence is TGTGCCAGCACCCTCGCGCGAAACACCATATATTTT. It codes for CASTLARNTIYF. V usage is TRBV12-3 or TRBV12-4 and J usage is TRBJ1-3; D remains ambiguous. The CDR3 spans 12 residues. V was trimmed by 7 bases and J by 5 bases, leaving 9 bases between them.

The chain employs TRBV10-3 and TRBJ1-2, with 8 nucleotides matching TRBD1. The trim removed 6 bases at V and 6 bases at J, leaving 12 bases unmatched. The CDR3 has 15 residues. Germline V CDR1 and CDR2: ENHRY, SYGVKD. CDR3 nucleotide sequence: TGTGCCATCAGCACATGGGACACAGGGGGGAATGGCTACACCTTC. Its protein product is CAISTWDTGGNGYTF.

This rearrangement joins TRBV5-4 to TRBJ1-5, with TRBD1 matching 7 bases. Germline V CDR1 and CDR2: SGHNT, YYREEE (reference sequence). Trimming at V came to 2 bases and at J to 5 bases, leaving 22 bases not matched to a gene. This CDR3 contains 20 residues. CDR3 nucleotide sequence: TGTGCCAGCAGCTTCGCCGGTGGAGGGGGCGATTTGTTCTGGGATCAGCCCCAGCATTTT. Translation gives CASSFAGGGGDLFWDQPQHF.

V is TRBV5-4 and J is TRBJ2-5, with 9 positions matching TRBD2. CDR1 is SGHNT, CDR2 YYREEE, per germline (reference sequence). J gave up 5 bases and V 0 bases, and 8 bases lay outside the gene matches. The CDR3 is made up of 16 amino acids. The CDR3 protein is CASSLAAGGPFETQYF. The CDR3 DNA reads as TGTGCCAGCAGCTTGGCCGCGGGGGGGCCCTTCGAGACCCAGTACTTC.

With respect to this clone: Relative to the germline gene, one junction end is altered; a read error may explain this. The chain joins TRBV7-2 to TRBJ1-2; possibly TRBD1 for D (5 bases). Per germline, CDR1 SGHTA and CDR2 FQGNSA. The CDR3 sequence is 13 residues long. The CDR3 here is CASSGYRDLGLVW. The DNA for the CDR3 is TGTGCCAGCAGCGGATACCGGGACCTTGGACTTGTTTGG.

This clone has more than one count but fewer than ten. J is TRBJ1-6 and V is TRBV7-8; D is undetermined. With 1 base removed from V and 0 bases from J, the gap between germline ends came to 7 bases. The germline gives CDR1 SGHVS, CDR2 FQNEAQ. This CDR3 spans 16 amino acids. CDR3 residues: CASSLGTSSYNSPLHF. The CDR3 coding sequence is TGTGCCAGCAGCTTAGGGACTAGCTCCTATAATTCACCCCTCCACTTT.

This sequence joins TRBV5-8 and TRBJ2-7; the D is unclear. The CDR3 length is 10 residues. V was clipped by 5 bases and J by 1 base, with 1 base between them. Germline-derived CDR1 and CDR2 are SGHTS and YDEGEE. The CDR3 loop is CASSSYEQYF. The DNA of the CDR3 is TGTGCCAGCAGTTCCTACGAGCAGTACTTC. Full variable domain (rest looked up from reference TRBV5-8 and TRBJ2-7): EAGVTQSPTHLIKTRGQQATLRCSPISGHTSVYWYQQALGLGLQFLLWYDEGEERNRGNFPPRFSGRQFPNYSSELNVNALELEDSALYLCASSSYEQYFGPGTRLTVT.

V is TRBV19 and J is TRBJ2-6; D not resolved. Deletions cut 4 bases from V and 3 bases from J, with 4 bases between. CDR1 is LNHDA and CDR2 is SQIVND in the germline V gene (reference sequence). This CDR3 is built from 13 residues. As DNA, the CDR3 is TGTGCCAGTAGTACCAGTGGGGCCAACGTCCTGACTTTC. Amino acids: CASSTSGANVLTF. The full variable domain, its missing parts supplied by reference TRBV19 and TRBJ2-6, is DGGITQSPKYLFRKEGQNVTLSCEQNLNHDAMYWYRQDPGQGLRLIYYSQIVNDFQKGDIAEGYSVSREKKESFPLTVTSAQKNPTAFYLCASSTSGANVLTFGAGSRLTVL.

The rearrangement uses TRBV5-1 and TRBJ1-6; D gene ambiguous. The CDR3 sequence is 15 residues long. Germline V gene data show CDR1 as SGHRS and CDR2 as YFSETQ. The V and J ends lost 1 base and 8 bases respectively, with 13 bases between them. The CDR3 DNA sequence: TGCGCCAGCAGCTTGTCCGCCAGCTTAGATTCACCCCTCCACTTT. It yields the protein CASSLSASLDSPLHF.

This clone was counted a single time. The chain couples TRBV19 to TRBJ1-3; 9 nucleotides agree with TRBD1. With V trimmed by 2 bases and J by 5 bases, 4 bases remained unmatched. In germline, CDR1 is LNHDA, CDR2 SQIVND (reference sequence). This CDR3 comprises 15 residues. In DNA, the CDR3 is TGTGCCAGTAGTATATCAGGACAGGGGAGAAACACCATATATTTT. It specifies CASSISGQGRNTIYF.

The rearrangement links TRBV18 to TRBJ1-1; D not resolved. The germline V gene has CDR1 KGHSH and CDR2 LQKENI. The V gene lost 6 bases and the J gene lost 3 bases, with 11 bases spanning the gap. The CDR3 consists of 13 residues. This CDR3 is CASSPSGDTEAFF. CDR3 DNA: TGTGCCAGCTCCCCGTCGGGTGACACTGAAGCTTTCTTT.

This clone appeared once. This chain connects TRBV7-8 to TRBJ2-4; the match to TRBD1 covers 11 bases. Germline assignment: CDR1 SGHVS and CDR2 FQNEAQ. CDR3 length: 15 residues. After removal of 1 base from V and 10 bases from J, the junction contained 6 bases not matched to a gene. The CDR3 bases are TGTGCCAGCAGCTTAGGGACAGGGGGCGCGTTAATTCAGTACTTC. Its protein product is CASSLGTGGALIQYF.

This rearrangement joins TRBV5-6 to TRBJ1-5; TRBD1 agrees at 7 bases. Germline V gives CDR1 SGHDT, CDR2 YYEEEE. V shed 5 bases, J shed 5 bases, and the junction held 4 bases outside the gene matches. This CDR3 contains 13 residues. In DNA, the CDR3 is TGTGCCAGCAGTATAGGGGGCGATCAGCCCCAGCATTTT. It translates to CASSIGGDQPQHF.

The chain carries TRBV12-3 or TRBV12-4 and TRBJ2-1; no definite D call. Trimming took 2 bases from V and 8 from J, leaving 10 bases between them. CDR3 length: 13 residues. The CDR3: CASSLTRWDEQFF. The DNA of the CDR3 is TGTGCCAGCAGTTTAACAAGATGGGATGAGCAGTTCTTC.